Each of the 6 T cell receptor beta chains below was sequenced from the same sample in a study of blood T cell repertoires in COVID-19. Generated by immunoSEQ multiplex PCR, the TCRdb table keeps only in-frame clones and is missing some. The table records 400,000 to 550,000 clones, roughly 85% of them present only once. The specimen sequenced was PBMCs or T cells enriched from blood (not recorded which). These receptors were obtained from a young woman with acute COVID-19.

Note on this clone: This specimen includes other DNA sequences encoding the same CDR3. This chain links TRBV28 with TRBJ2-7; 10 positions agree with TRBD1. CDR1 and CDR2 from the germline V gene are MDHEN and SYDVKM. The CDR3 has 13 residues. V lost 8 bases, J lost 4 bases, and 5 bases stayed unmatched. In DNA form, the CDR3 reads TGTGCCAGCTCGCCGGGACAGGGGTACGAGCAGTACTTC. Amino acid sequence: CASSPGQGYEQYF.

This chain joins TRBV5-4 and TRBJ2-1, with TRBD2 matching 7 bases. V was pared by 0 bases and J by 2 bases, with 5 bases of the junction left unmatched. CDR3 length: 16 residues. The germline gives CDR1 SGHNT, CDR2 YYREEE (reference sequence). CDR3 coding DNA: TGTGCCAGCAGCTTGGCGGCGGGAGCTGCCTACAATGAGCAGTTCTTC. Translation gives CASSLAAGAAYNEQFF.

This clone showed up just once. The chain carries TRBV7-2 and TRBJ1-2, with D possibly matching TRBD1 (6 bases). V was trimmed by 1 base and J by 5 bases, leaving 14 bases between them. The germline CDR1 and CDR2 sequences are SGHTA and FQGNSA. The CDR3 length is 15 residues. CDR3 residues: CASSLDHRTEYGYTF. The CDR3 DNA follows: TGTGCCAGCAGCTTAGATCATAGGACAGAGTATGGCTACACCTTC.

This chain uses TRBV19 with TRBJ1-5; D is ambiguous. Trimming removed 1 base at V and 6 bases at J, with 7 bases between. Per germline, CDR1 LNHDA and CDR2 SQIVND (reference sequence). The CDR3 is 13 residues long. The CDR3 region has the DNA TGTGCCAGTAGTATAGTGGCGGGTCAGCCCCAGCATTTT. Translated: CASSIVAGQPQHF.

This chain uses TRBV7-9 with TRBJ2-5; D perhaps matches TRBD1 (6 bases). This CDR3 comprises 13 residues. The V end was cut by 7 bases, the J end by 1 base, with 10 bases between. Germline V gives CDR1 SEHNR, CDR2 FQNEAQ (reference sequence). CDR3 protein: CASNRVGQETQYF. The CDR3 bases are TGTGCCAGCAACAGGGTAGGCCAAGAGACCCAGTACTTC.

J is TRBJ1-3 and V is TRBV15; no clear D. The CDR3 covers 16 residues. The V gene's germline CDR1 is LNHNV and CDR2 YYDKDF (reference sequence). V was trimmed by 1 base and J by 8 bases, leaving 18 bases between them. CDR3 region: CATSRVAGGFGDTIYF. In DNA, the CDR3 is TGTGCCACCAGCAGAGTGGCCGGTGGATTCGGGGACACCATATATTTT.